The 32 T cell receptor beta chains below were found in one sample sequenced in a study of early T cells in non-severe SARS-CoV-2 infection (dated by TCRdb to about 2021). The receptor library was made with 5' RACE. Sequenced on a NextSeq 500. TCRdb's own reprocessing of the public reads used fastp at Q25 and MiXCR and kept productive beta chains. Rows are combined by CDR3 protein, so each entry shows the most common genes and DNA. Recorded for this sample are around 77,000 distinct CDR3 sequences; around 10% of them occurred a single time. The ten largest clones represent around 8% of the sample. Sample: whole blood, taken at baseline. The source of these receptors is an adult who was a healthcare worker with PCR-confirmed SARS-CoV-2 infection or an uninfected control (not recorded which).

This clonotype showed up just a few times. This chain links TRBV7-2 with TRBJ2-7, with 13 bases lining up with TRBD2. V shed 4 bases and J 4 bases; nucleotides not matched to a gene: 13. Germline loops: CDR1 SGHTA, CDR2 FQGNSA. The CDR3 runs 18 residues. This chain's CDR3 is CASSYSRGLAGQNYEQYF. The CDR3 nucleotides are TGTGCCAGCAGCTATTCTCGGGGACTAGCGGGGCAAAATTACGAGCAGTACTTC.

V and J are TRBV19 and TRBJ2-2; 14 positions match TRBD2. With 2 bases clipped from V and 5 bases from J, the junction kept 10 bases outside the gene matches. Germline V gives CDR1 LNHDA, CDR2 SQIVND (reference sequence). The CDR3 covers 19 residues. The CDR3 region is CASSIWTSGGPLRTGELFF. In DNA, the CDR3 is TGTGCCAGTAGTATATGGACTAGCGGGGGGCCGTTGAGAACCGGGGAGCTGTTTTTT.

Ten or more counts support this clonotype. The J gene is TRBJ2-2, the V gene TRBV20-1; no reliable D call. In germline, CDR1 is DFQATT, CDR2 SNEGSKA (reference sequence). The V gene lost 2 bases and the J gene lost 1 base, with 5 bases spanning the gap. The CDR3 contains 13 residues. CDR3 amino acids: CSARRGNTGELFF. The CDR3 DNA sequence: TGCAGTGCTAGAAGAGGGAACACCGGGGAGCTGTTTTTT.

This chain uses TRBV6-1 with TRBJ1-2, with 10 bases that match TRBD1. The CDR3 sequence is 15 residues long. CDR1 and CDR2 (germline): MNHNS, SASEGT. V lost 2 bases, J lost 8 bases, and 8 bases stayed unmatched. For the CDR3, the DNA is TGTGCCAGCAGTGAACGGGGACAGGGGTTAGACGGCTACACCTTC. This encodes CASSERGQGLDGYTF.

V usage is TRBV29-1 and J usage is TRBJ2-5; D possibly matches TRBD1 or TRBD2 (5 bases each). The germline V and J ends were trimmed by 6 bases and 5 bases, with 16 bases remaining between them. The CDR3 contains 13 residues. Germline V CDR1 and CDR2: SQVTM, ANQGSEA. The DNA of the CDR3 is TGCAGCGTCTCCGGGACGCTAGGCGAGACCCAGTACTTC. This translates into CSVSGTLGETQYF.

This clonotype occurred a few times. J is TRBJ1-6 and V is TRBV2, with D perhaps matching TRBD1 (6 bases). This CDR3 is 13 amino acids long. Germline V gene sequence: CDR1 SNHLY, CDR2 FYNNEI. V gave up 4 bases and J gave up 10 bases, with 11 bases separating them. CDR3 bases: TGTGCCAGCAGTGCGGGGGCAGGGTCACCCCTCCACTTT. Translating gives CASSAGAGSPLHF.

As DNA, the CDR3 is TGTGCCAGCAGCCCGTACGGGGGGTCCTACAATGAGCAGTTCTTC. Translating gives CASSPYGGSYNEQFF. The gene calls are TRBV7-9 and TRBJ2-1, with TRBD2 matching 7 bases. V lost 5 bases to trimming and J lost 1 base; unmatched junction nucleotides: 5. Germline V gene data show CDR1 as SEHNR and CDR2 as FQNEAQ (reference sequence). The CDR3 spans 15 residues.

The chain couples TRBV6-5 to TRBJ2-2; the D is unclear. Trimming took off 6 bases at V and 7 bases at J, with 9 bases between the two ends. Germline lookup yields CDR1 MNHEY and CDR2 SVGAGI. The CDR3 is 12 residues long. The CDR3 bases are TGTGCCAGCAGCTGGACGGGCGGGGAGCTGTTTTTT. Protein sequence: CASSWTGGELFF.

This clonotype was found a few times. The gene calls are TRBV19 and TRBJ2-2; 10 positions match TRBD1. Germline-derived CDR1 and CDR2 are LNHDA and SQIVND (reference sequence). V lost 1 base, J lost 6 bases, and 5 bases stayed unmatched. CDR3 size: 16 residues. The CDR3: CASSIVMGQGPGELFF. As DNA, the CDR3 is TGTGCCAGTAGTATAGTTATGGGACAGGGGCCCGGGGAGCTGTTTTTT.

This clonotype was found a few times. The chain recombines TRBV6-6 with TRBJ2-3, with a tentative D call TRBD1 (6 bases). Deletions cut 5 bases from V and 0 bases from J, with 15 bases between. There are 16 residues in the CDR3. Germline V gene lookup returns CDR1 MNHNY and CDR2 SVGAGI (reference sequence). CDR3 in DNA: TGTGCCAGCAGTCAAACCGAACAGGGTAGCACAGATACGCAGTATTTT. Amino acid sequence: CASSQTEQGSTDTQYF.

This clonotype was observed at least ten times. This chain uses TRBV13 with TRBJ2-1; D perhaps matches TRBD1 (7 bases). The CDR3 spans 15 residues. V was shortened by 4 bases and J by 7 bases, with 17 bases between the two germline ends. Germline V gene data show CDR1 as PRHDT and CDR2 as FYEKMQ (reference sequence). The DNA for the CDR3 is TGTGCCAGCAGCTCGGACAGATCAGGGGGGAATGAGCAGTTCTTC. Protein: CASSSDRSGGNEQFF.

This clonotype showed up just a few times. V gene TRBV11-3 combines with J gene TRBJ2-1, with TRBD1 matching over 9 bases. With 5 bases clipped from V and 5 bases from J, the junction kept 7 bases outside the gene matches. Germline V gives CDR1 SGHNT, CDR2 YENEEA. The CDR3 consists of 15 residues. The CDR3 nucleotides read TGTGCCAGCAGCCAGGGACAGGGATCGCACAATGAGCAGTTCTTC. Residues: CASSQGQGSHNEQFF.

This chain links TRBV9 with TRBJ2-2; unclear D gene. Per germline, CDR1 SGDLS and CDR2 YYNGEE. The CDR3 loop spans 13 amino acids. Trimming took off 0 bases at V and 7 bases at J, with 7 bases between the two ends. The CDR3 reads CASSVEGYGELFF. CDR3 in DNA: TGTGCCAGCAGCGTAGAAGGGTACGGGGAGCTGTTTTTT. The variable domain in full, with the rest retrieved from reference TRBV9 and TRBJ2-2, is DSGVTQTPKHLITATGQRVTLRCSPRSGDLSVYWYQQSLDQGLQFLIQYYNGEERAKGNILERFSAQQFPDLHSELNLSSLELGDSALYFCASSVEGYGELFFGEGSRLTVL.

This clonotype was detected only a few times. The chain is built from TRBV18 and TRBJ2-2; 10 bases map to TRBD2. V lost 3 bases and J lost 1; bases outside the gene matches: 2. Germline-derived CDR1 and CDR2 are KGHSH and LQKENI. The CDR3 runs 16 residues. The CDR3 nucleotides are TGTGCCAGCTCACCCGGACTAGCGGAGAACACCGGGGAGCTGTTTTTT. This translates into CASSPGLAENTGELFF. The variable domain in full, with the rest retrieved from reference TRBV18 and TRBJ2-2, is NAGVMQNPRHLVRRRGQEARLRCSPMKGHSHVYWYRQLPEEGLKFMVYLQKENIIDESGMPKERFSAEFPKEGPSILRIQQVVRGDSAAYFCASSPGLAENTGELFFGEGSRLTVL.

The J gene is TRBJ2-1, the V gene TRBV18; 8 positions match TRBD1. The junction had 2 bases not matched to a gene; V was cut back by 5 bases and J by 5 bases. Germline V gives CDR1 KGHSH, CDR2 LQKENI. The CDR3 spans 13 residues. The CDR3 reads CASSAGQDNEQFF. The CDR3 DNA reads TGTGCCAGCTCAGCGGGACAGGACAATGAGCAGTTCTTC. The full variable domain, with the rest looked up from reference TRBV18 and TRBJ2-1, is NAGVMQNPRHLVRRRGQEARLRCSPMKGHSHVYWYRQLPEEGLKFMVYLQKENIIDESGMPKERFSAEFPKEGPSILRIQQVVRGDSAAYFCASSAGQDNEQFFGPGTRLTVL.

The table lists this clonotype with a few counts. CDR3 sequence: CASSLASTSTRSLLLSYNEQFF. The CDR3, as DNA: TGCGCCAGCAGCTTGGCATCTACGTCCACCCGAAGCTTGCTCCTCTCCTACAATGAGCAGTTCTTC. This chain links TRBV5-1 with TRBJ2-1, with D uncertain. The length of the CDR3 is 22 residues. V gave up 0 bases and J gave up 0 bases, with 28 bases separating them. Germline CDR1 reads SGHRS; CDR2 reads YFSETQ.

This clonotype was counted at least ten times. This chain links TRBV27 with TRBJ2-5, with 7 positions matching TRBD2. The germline gives CDR1 MNHEY, CDR2 SMNVEV (reference sequence). This CDR3 spans 15 amino acids. Trimming took 6 bases from V and 4 from J; bases not matched to a gene: 11. The CDR3 reads CASRSMIERGETQYF. The CDR3 DNA reads TGTGCCAGCAGATCCATGATAGAGCGGGGAGAGACCCAGTACTTC.

This clonotype was observed a few times. The rearrangement uses TRBV30 and TRBJ1-3; D unclear. Per the germline V gene, CDR1 is GTSNPN and CDR2 is SVGIG (reference sequence). This CDR3 comprises 12 residues. The V and J ends lost 2 bases and 3 bases respectively, with 5 bases between them. The CDR3 coding sequence is TGTGCCTGGAGTCCAATTGGAAACACCATATATTTT. Translating gives CAWSPIGNTIYF.

In this sample, this clonotype turned up a few times. The gene calls are TRBV6-5 and TRBJ2-2; no clear D. V was trimmed by 7 bases and J by 1 base, leaving 19 bases between them. The CDR3 spans 17 residues. The germline gives CDR1 MNHEY, CDR2 SVGAGI. The CDR3 sequence: CASNPRPRRQNTGELFF. The CDR3 DNA reads TGTGCCAGCAATCCAAGACCCCGACGGCAGAACACCGGGGAGCTGTTTTTT.

This clonotype was found many times. This chain uses TRBV12-3 or TRBV12-4 with TRBJ2-7; 10 bases align to TRBD1. The CDR3 runs 14 residues. J was trimmed by 5 bases and V by 3 bases; bases with no gene match: 4. DNA for the CDR3: TGTGCCAGCAGTTTGGGACAGGGGACCCACGAGCAGTACTTC. Protein: CASSLGQGTHEQYF.

This clonotype was observed a few times. The chain joins TRBV7-2 to TRBJ2-1; the D gene is possibly TRBD2 (6 bases). This CDR3 is built from 15 residues. Germline assignment: CDR1 SGHTA and CDR2 FQGNSA. V lost 1 base and J 3 bases, leaving 10 bases between the germline ends. The CDR3 protein is CASSLGGVFYNEQFF. The CDR3, as DNA: TGTGCCAGCAGCTTAGGGGGGGTCTTCTACAATGAGCAGTTCTTC.

To note about this clonotype: A read error may be the cause here, since a much bigger clone is one base away. V gene TRBV19 combines with J gene TRBJ1-5; 7 nucleotides agree with TRBD1. Germline V gives CDR1 LNHDA, CDR2 SQIVND (reference sequence). The V segment lost 7 bases and the J segment 0 bases; nucleotides outside the gene matches: 6. The CDR3 has 15 amino acids. The CDR3 is CASTTGVRSNQPQHF. The CDR3 nucleotides are TGTGCCAGTACCACAGGGGTTCGTAGCAATCAGCCCCAGCATTTT.

The sample holds many counts of this clonotype. The chain has TRBV4-3 and TRBJ2-7; D uncertain. The CDR3 is made up of 12 amino acids. Germline V CDR1 and CDR2: LGHNA, YSLEER. Trimming left V 1 base short and J 5 bases short, with 6 bases between. The CDR3 is CASSQGSHEQYF. The CDR3 nucleotides are TGCGCCAGCAGCCAAGGGTCGCACGAGCAGTACTTC.

This chain links TRBV12-3 or TRBV12-4 with TRBJ2-5; 11 bases agree with TRBD2. CDR3 length equals 15 residues. J was trimmed by 3 bases and V by 7 bases; bases with no gene match: 7. The CDR3 region has the DNA TGTGCCAGCACCAACAGACTAGCGGGGAAAGAGACCCAGTACTTC. Translated: CASTNRLAGKETQYF.

This clonotype was seen more than once but under ten times. The genes are TRBV27 and TRBJ2-7, with 8 bases identical to TRBD2. CDR1 and CDR2 (germline): MNHEY, SMNVEV (reference sequence). The CDR3 consists of 16 residues. V gave up 0 bases and J gave up 6 bases; unmatched junction bases: 10. The CDR3 loop is CASSLSAGALTIEQYF. The CDR3 nucleotides read TGTGCCAGCAGTTTATCAGCGGGAGCCCTAACGATCGAGCAGTACTTC.

CDR3 sequence (DNA): TGTGCCAGCAGTGCTGACAGAGGAGTCTATGGCTACACCTTC. This gives the protein CASSADRGVYGYTF. The chain recombines TRBV7-9 with TRBJ1-2, with D maybe TRBD1 (5 bases). The CDR3 extends over 14 amino acids. The ends were cut back, 6 bases at V and 4 bases at J, with 15 bases in the middle. CDR1 SEHNR and CDR2 FQNEAQ come from the germline V gene (reference sequence).

This clonotype showed up just a few times. J is TRBJ1-2 and V is TRBV3-1, with D hard to call. Germline-derived CDR1 and CDR2 are LGHDT and YNNKEL (reference sequence). V gave up 1 base and J gave up 4 bases, with 4 bases separating them. This CDR3 is built from 12 residues. The CDR3 loop reads CASSQGLYGYTF. CDR3 DNA sequence: TGTGCCAGCAGCCAAGGGCTCTATGGCTACACCTTC.

This clonotype showed up many times. This chain connects TRBV10-3 to TRBJ2-7; D is undetermined. The germline CDR1 and CDR2 sequences are ENHRY and SYGVKD. The V and J ends lost 3 bases and 6 bases respectively, with 12 bases between them. This CDR3 region has 13 residues. CDR3 DNA: TGTGCCATCAGTGAAGGCGGTCCCCTCGAGCAGTACTTC. This codes for CAISEGGPLEQYF.

This sequence joins TRBV7-9 and TRBJ1-6; 7 bases map to TRBD1. The V gene's germline CDR1 is SEHNR and CDR2 FQNEAQ (reference sequence). V dropped 1 base and J dropped 6; count of bases not matched to a gene: 3. The CDR3 runs 15 residues. The CDR3 sequence is CASSLDRGSNSPLHF. The CDR3 bases are TGTGCCAGCAGCTTAGACAGGGGATCTAATTCACCCCTCCACTTT.

This clonotype was recorded a few times. The CDR3 DNA sequence: TGTGCCAGCAGCGACGGACAGGGACGTGAAAAACTGTTTTTT. Translating it yields CASSDGQGREKLFF. The genes are TRBV7-2 and TRBJ1-4, with TRBD1 matching over 8 bases. The CDR3 is 14 residues long. After removal of 5 bases from V and 7 bases from J, the junction contained 6 bases not matched to a gene. Germline CDR1 SGHTA, CDR2 FQGNSA.

This chain links TRBV6-5 with TRBJ1-4; 8 nucleotides line up with TRBD1. This CDR3 is built from 15 residues. J lost 8 bases, V lost 2 bases, and 7 bases had no gene match. Germline loops: CDR1 MNHEY, CDR2 SVGAGI. CDR3 region: CASSYADRGREKLFF. Here the CDR3 DNA reads TGTGCCAGCAGTTACGCCGACAGGGGTAGAGAAAAACTGTTTTTT.

This clonotype was picked up many times. The gene calls are TRBV11-2 and TRBJ1-1; a possible D gene is TRBD1 (6 bases). Germline V CDR1 and CDR2: SGHAT, FQNNGV. Trimming cost V 3 bases and J 4 bases, with 12 bases left between them. This CDR3 has 14 amino acids. CDR3 DNA: TGTGCCAGCAGCTTGGGGCAGGGGAGCACTGAAGCTTTCTTT. Amino acid sequence: CASSLGQGSTEAFF.